The clone carrying this TCR beta chain has a count of ten or more. Its antigen is not known. The data stem from a study of tumor-infiltrating lymphocytes in primary liver carcinoma. Turning to the study itself: The patient population consisted of men and women between 30 and 69 years of age. Study-wide points: Tumor region pairs showed greater overlap than either tumor-adjacent or tumor-blood pairs did. Only around 8-25% of top clones occurred in all five tumor regions.

Using a constant-region primer together with ProtoScript II reverse transcriptase, TCR beta cDNA was made from 500 ng of total RNA. Libraries for TCR beta were built through three nested multiplex PCR rounds, which together made up a slightly modified ARM-PCR procedure. TCRdb analysed the multiplex PCR reads with MiXCR anew, one entry per CDR3 protein. This table has some 20,000 distinct CDR3 sequences, around three quarters appearing once. Co-extracting RNA and DNA was done with roughly 17-33 mg of unsorted bulk tissue as input. Five discrete regions of every tumor underwent sampling. Specimen: liver tumor tissue from sampling region 4. The sample's subset: tumor region T4, right-lateral pole. The TCR comes from a woman in her 30s with primary liver carcinoma and hepatitis B virus infection.

The CDR3 loop is CASSLEFIGELFF. CDR3 nucleotides: TGTGCCAGCAGCTTAGAGTTTATCGGGGAGCTGTTTTTT. The gene calls are TRBV11-2 and TRBJ2-2; no definite D call. This CDR3 is built from 13 residues. Trimming cost V 0 bases and J 7 bases, with 6 bases left between them. Germline CDR1 is SGHAT and CDR2 is FQNNGV.